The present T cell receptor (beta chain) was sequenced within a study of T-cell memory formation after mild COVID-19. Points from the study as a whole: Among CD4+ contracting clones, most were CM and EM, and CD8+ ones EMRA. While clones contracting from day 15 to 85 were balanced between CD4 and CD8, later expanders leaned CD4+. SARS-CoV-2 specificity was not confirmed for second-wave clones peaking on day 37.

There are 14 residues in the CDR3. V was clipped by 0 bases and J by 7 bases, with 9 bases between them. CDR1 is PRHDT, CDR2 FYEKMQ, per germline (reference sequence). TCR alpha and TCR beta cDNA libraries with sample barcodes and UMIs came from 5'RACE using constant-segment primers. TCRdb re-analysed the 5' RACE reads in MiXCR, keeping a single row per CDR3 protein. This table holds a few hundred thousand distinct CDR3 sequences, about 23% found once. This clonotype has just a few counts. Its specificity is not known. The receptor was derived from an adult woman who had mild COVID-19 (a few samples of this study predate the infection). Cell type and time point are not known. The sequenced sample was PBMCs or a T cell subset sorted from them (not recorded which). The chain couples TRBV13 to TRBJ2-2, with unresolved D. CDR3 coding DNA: TGTGCCAGCAGCTTAGGCCGTGTGTTCGGGGAGCTGTTTTTT. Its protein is CASSLGRVFGELFF. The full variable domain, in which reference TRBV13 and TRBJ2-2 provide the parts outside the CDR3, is AAGVIQSPRHLIKEKRETATLKCYPIPRHDTVYWYQQGPGQDPQFLISFYEKMQSDKGSIPDRFSAQQFSDYHSELNMSSLELGDSALYFCASSLGRVFGELFFGEGSRLTVL.